The rows below give T cell receptor beta chains drawn from one sample of a study of blood T cells in healthy people across ages. In TCRdb, the 5' RACE reads were re-called with MiXCR into one record per CDR3 protein. The sample includes around 900,000 distinct CDR3 sequences, about 53% of them seen just once. The sample comprised blood. The receptors shown here come from an older woman in good health. The CDR3 runs from the conserved cysteine through the conserved F or W. A D gene is named only where the DNA matches it firmly. Rows give clone size only sometimes, using once, few, many, or a class for an expanded clone.

J | D | size | V | DNA | CDR3
TRBJ2-4 | NA | few | TRBV9 | TGTGCCAGCCGACCCTCAGGGGCCGGAAACATTCAGTACTTC | CASRPSGAGNIQYF
TRBJ2-3 | NA | NA | TRBV5-1 | TGCGCCAGCAGCTTGCGGGAGTGGGAAGATACGCAGTATTTT | CASSLREWEDTQYF
TRBJ2-1 | TRBD2 | NA | TRBV6-1 | TGTGCCAGCAGTGAACCGGGACTAGCGGGAGGAGACTACAATGAGCAGTTCTTC | CASSEPGLAGGDYNEQFF
TRBJ2-3 | TRBD2 | NA | TRBV30 | TGTGCCTGGAGCAGACTAGCGCGAAGCACAGATACGCAGTATTTT | CAWSRLARSTDTQYF
TRBJ1-4 | NA | many | TRBV29-1 | TGCAGCGTTGAAGGGGGAGAAAAACTGTTTTTT | CSVEGGEKLFF
TRBJ2-3 | NA | few | TRBV20-1 | TGCAGTGCTAGGTTTCTCGGGGTAAGGTCAGATACGCAGTATTTT | CSARFLGVRSDTQYF
TRBJ2-1 | TRBD1 | few | TRBV28 | TGTGCCAGCAGTTTAGGGGACAGGGGGCTTGTACAGCAGTTCTTC | CASSLGDRGLVQQFF
TRBJ1-4 | NA | NA | TRBV7-6 | TGTGCCAGCAGCCCAAATGCGAGAACTAATGAAAAACTGTTTTTT | CASSPNARTNEKLFF
TRBJ2-1 | TRBD2 | NA | TRBV20-1 | TGCAGTCCTTACCCTAGCGGGAGGATTAATGAGCAGTTCTTC | CSPYPSGRINEQFF
TRBJ2-1 | TRBD2 | NA | TRBV28 | TGTGCCAGCTCGGCGGGCGGCGGGAGGGCCCCTAATGAGCAGTTCTTC | CASSAGGGRAPNEQFF
TRBJ1-1 | NA | NA | TRBV7-2 | TGTGCCAGCAGCTTAGGACGGATCTCGAACACTGAAGCTTTCTTT | CASSLGRISNTEAFF
TRBJ2-3 | NA | NA | TRBV6-5 | TGTACCAGCAGCCCGGATCCGGATACCACAGATACGCAGTATTTT | CTSSPDPDTTDTQYF
TRBJ2-7 | NA | NA | TRBV9 | TGTGCCAGCAGCGTAGCTGCAGATTCCTACGAGCAGTACTTC | CASSVAADSYEQYF
TRBJ2-1 | TRBD2 | once | TRBV13 | TGTGCCAGCGCCGAAGATAGCGGGGGAATCAATGAGCAGTTCTTC | CASAEDSGGINEQFF
TRBJ2-7 | NA | NA | TRBV7-2 | TGTGCCAGCAGCTTTGCAGAAGGGGGCGAGCAGTACTTC | CASSFAEGGEQYF
TRBJ2-2 | TRBD1 | NA | TRBV6-2/TRBV6-3 | TGTGCCAGCAGTTACTCTAGACAGGGTCTTATGAACACCGGGGAGCTGTTTTTT | CASSYSRQGLMNTGELFF
TRBJ2-5 | NA | NA | TRBV27 | TGTGCCAGCAGTTTATTAGGTGGTCCGGAGTACCAAGAGACCCAGTACTTC | CASSLLGGPEYQETQYF
TRBJ2-5 | NA | NA | TRBV3-1 | TGTGCCAGCAGCTCCTACGGAATTCAAGAGACCCAGTACTTC | CASSSYGIQETQYF
TRBJ1-4 | TRBD1 | NA | TRBV5-1 | TGCGCCAGCAGCTTCACAGGGGGACGCTTCCGTACCCCAACTAATGAAAAACTGTTTTTT | CASSFTGGRFRTPTNEKLFF
TRBJ2-4 | TRBD1 | few | TRBV29-1 | TGCAGCGTCCAGGACAGGTCAAAAAACATTCAGTACTTC | CSVQDRSKNIQYF
TRBJ1-2 | TRBD1 | NA | TRBV3-1 | TGTGCCAGCAGCCGACAGGGGAGCGGCTACACCTTC | CASSRQGSGYTF
TRBJ1-1 | NA | few | TRBV28 | TGTGCCAGCGGGGTATTGAACACTGAAGCTTTCTTT | CASGVLNTEAFF
TRBJ2-3 | NA | NA | TRBV2 | TGTGCCAGCAACCTGTTTCACACAGATACGCAGTATTTT | CASNLFHTDTQYF
TRBJ2-2 | NA | NA | TRBV29-1 | TGCAGCGTTGGTCAGAACACCGGGGAGCTGTTTTTT | CSVGQNTGELFF
TRBJ2-7 | NA | NA | TRBV6-1 | TGTGCCACCTCGCTGGGGTCTCCCTACGAGCAGTACTTC | CATSLGSPYEQYF
TRBJ1-2 | NA | NA | TRBV2 | TGTGCCAGCAGTGCCAGGGCAGCTCTCTATGGCTACACCTTC | CASSARAALYGYTF
TRBJ1-6 | NA | NA | TRBV6-5 | TGTGCCAGCAGTTACTCGATCCGGCAGGGGAATTCACCCCTCCACTTT | CASSYSIRQGNSPLHF
TRBJ2-7 | NA | once | TRBV14 | TGTGCCAGCAGCCAAGTTGGCAGCAACTACGAGCAGTACTTC | CASSQVGSNYEQYF
TRBJ2-7 | TRBD2 | NA | TRBV27 | TGTGCCAGCAGGCTCAGCGGGAGGAGGGAGCAGTACTTC | CASRLSGRREQYF
TRBJ2-1 | NA | NA | TRBV7-2 | TGTGCCAGCAGCGGAGGTTCGACTCCCGCCTACAATGAGCAGTTCTTC | CASSGGSTPAYNEQFF
TRBJ2-6 | NA | few | TRBV2 | TGTGCCAGCGGCCCTGGGGCCAACGTCCTGACTTTC | CASGPGANVLTF
TRBJ2-1 | NA | NA | TRBV29-1 | TGCAGCGTATTGGAGGACTCCTACAATGAGCAGTTCTTC | CSVLEDSYNEQFF
TRBJ2-7 | NA | few | TRBV4-1 | TGCGCCAGCAGCCAAGGGGTAAACTTGCATACCTACGAGCAGTACTTC | CASSQGVNLHTYEQYF
TRBJ2-7 | TRBD2 | NA | TRBV29-1 | TGCAGCGCGAGACTCGGGACTAGCGGGAGCGAGCAGTACTTC | CSARLGTSGSEQYF
TRBJ2-6 | NA | NA | TRBV20-1 | TGCAGTGCTAGAGACGGCAGGGTTCCCTCATCTGGGGCCAACGTCCTGACTTTC | CSARDGRVPSSGANVLTF
TRBJ2-7 | NA | NA | TRBV7-2 | TGTGCCAGCAGCCCCCTTTGGGGTAAGGAGCAGTACTTC | CASSPLWGKEQYF
TRBJ2-7 | NA | many | TRBV10-2 | TGCGCCAGCAGCAGTCCTCCCTCCTACGAGCAGTACTTC | CASSSPPSYEQYF
TRBJ2-1 | NA | few | TRBV25-1 | TGTGCCAGCAGTGGGACGGGAAGCTCCTACAATGAGCAGTTCTTC | CASSGTGSSYNEQFF
TRBJ2-3 | NA | NA | TRBV29-1 | TGCAGCGTTCAGCCAAACACAGATACGCAGTATTTT | CSVQPNTDTQYF
TRBJ1-2 | NA | few | TRBV20-1 | TGCAGTGCTGGGACAAACTATGGCTACACCTTC | CSAGTNYGYTF
TRBJ1-5 | TRBD1 | NA | TRBV20-1 | TGCAGTGCTAGGACTCCGGGACAGGGCAATCAGCCCCAGCATTTT | CSARTPGQGNQPQHF
TRBJ2-1 | TRBD2 | NA | TRBV20-1 | TGCAGTGCTAGAGATCAGGCGGGAGGGTACAATGAGCAGTTCTTC | CSARDQAGGYNEQFF
TRBJ1-6 | TRBD1 | NA | TRBV3-1 | TGTGCCAGCAGCCAACCCACAGGGGATTCACCCCTCCACTTT | CASSQPTGDSPLHF
TRBJ2-3 | NA | few | TRBV4-3 | TGCGCCAGCAGCCAAGATCCGCGCGGCAGAATGCTCCATACGCAGTATTTT | CASSQDPRGRMLHTQYF
TRBJ1-6 | NA | NA | TRBV7-3 | TGTGCCAGCAGCCTCCAGGGAAATTCATCCCTCCACTTT | CASSLQGNSSLHF
TRBJ2-5 | TRBD2 | few | TRBV28 | TGTGCCAGCAGTTTACAACTAGCGGGAGTAGGTCAAGAGACCCAGTACTTC | CASSLQLAGVGQETQYF
TRBJ2-1 | NA | few | TRBV6-2/TRBV6-3 | TGTGCCAGCAGTTTGACTAGTTACCATGAGCAGTTCTTC | CASSLTSYHEQFF
TRBJ1-2 | NA | NA | TRBV29-1 | TGCAGCGTCCGGAGGGGGGCCTGGGGCTACACCTTC | CSVRRGAWGYTF
TRBJ2-7 | NA | many | TRBV4-1 | TGTGCCAGCAGCCCGGGACGGACCTACGAGCAGTACTTC | CASSPGRTYEQYF
TRBJ2-7 | NA | NA | TRBV11-2 | TGTGCCAGCAGCTTAGTAAGAGGGAGCGGGTCCCTACATGAGCAGTACTTC | CASSLVRGSGSLHEQYF
TRBJ2-7 | NA | NA | TRBV13 | TGTGCCAGCAGCTTAGGTGGTAGCGCCCGTTACGAGCAGTACTTC | CASSLGGSARYEQYF
TRBJ1-2 | NA | NA | TRBV7-9 | TGTGCCAGCAGCTTAGAAACCAGGGACCAACCCTATGGCTACACCTTC | CASSLETRDQPYGYTF
TRBJ2-1 | NA | once | TRBV6-5 | TGTGCCAGCAGAGTGACGGGGGTCTACAATGAGCAGTTCTTC | CASRVTGVYNEQFF
TRBJ2-3 | NA | NA | TRBV7-9 | TGTGCCAGCACACCCACCTCAGATACGCAGTATTTT | CASTPTSDTQYF
TRBJ2-1 | TRBD2 | few | TRBV7-2 | TGTGCCAGCAGTGGCTGGCGGGAGAACTACAATGAGCAGTTCTTC | CASSGWRENYNEQFF
TRBJ2-7 | NA | NA | TRBV3-1 | TGTGCCAGCAGCCAAGATGTAGCCGCTGCCTACGAGCAGTACTTC | CASSQDVAAAYEQYF
TRBJ2-5 | NA | few | TRBV10-1 | TGCGCCAGCAGGGCCCAAGGGGTCAATGAGCAGTACTTC | CASRAQGVNEQYF
TRBJ2-1 | NA | NA | TRBV6-5 | TGTGCCAGCAGCTTCCGCGACTATAAGGTCTATGAGCAGTTCTTC | CASSFRDYKVYEQFF
TRBJ2-1 | NA | few | TRBV3-1 | TGTGCCAGCAGCCAAGGACCGGGGGATTCTGAGCAGTTCTTC | CASSQGPGDSEQFF